This T cell receptor (beta chain) derives from a study of CD8+CD57+ T cells in acquired aplastic anemia. Overall study: Sorted CD4+ and CD8+ cells gave a mean 3.2 ug DNA, range about 0.17 to 27.4 ug.

This clonotype was seen a single time. TCR beta VDJ combinations and CDR3 sequences were profiled from genomic DNA. One entry per CDR3 protein, called by TCRdb with MiXCR from the reads. The sample consists of 200,000 to 300,000 distinct CDR3 sequences, 40% to 50% of them appearing once. Flow cytometry had shown expanded CD8+CD57+ cells in the patients chosen for sequencing. CDR1 and CDR2 from the germline V gene are PRHDT and FYEKMQ (reference sequence). Trimming removed 1 base at V and 8 bases at J, with 3 bases between. The CDR3 runs 12 residues. The chain joins TRBV13 to TRBJ1-6; D remains unclear. This TCR came from a human donor with aplastic anemia. The sample comprised sorted CD4+, CD8+, or CD8+CD57+ T cells (not recorded which) from PBMCs. The CDR3 is CASSLAYSPLHF. DNA for the CDR3: TGTGCCAGCAGCTTAGCTTATTCACCCCTCCACTTT.